This is a list of T cell receptor beta chains from one sample in a study of radiotherapy plus CTLA-4 blockade in lung cancer. Sequencing used immunoSEQ multiplex PCR; TCRdb keeps in-frame clones, though not all of them. Here the sample spans tens of thousands of clones, about 68% being singletons. The sequences come from peripheral blood, collected from a patient treated with radiotherapy plus ipilimumab. Receptor source: a human donor with non-small cell lung cancer who had stable disease on radiotherapy plus ipilimumab. CDR3s leave out the opening cysteine and the closing phenylalanine or tryptophan. Fields, in order: J gene, V gene, CDR3 protein.

TRBJ1-5 TRBV4-2 ASSRDREGPQH
TRBJ1-2 TRBV6-6 ASRPGEGGYT
TRBJ2-5 TRBV18 ASSPLETQY
TRBJ1-2 TRBV5-1 ASSLGQGAGGYT
TRBJ2-5 TRBV5-4 ASSHPSGRRAQETQY
TRBJ1-3 TRBV7-2 ASSSDSASSGNTIY
TRBJ1-1 TRBV11-1 ASSSGGAGTEAF
TRBJ1-1 TRBV6-1 ASSGETVYTEAF
TRBJ1-2 TRBV6-5 ASSLDRPLGYT
TRBJ2-2 TRBV6-5 ATGPPTGELF
TRBJ1-2 TRBV7-2 ASSLVLAGGGYT
TRBJ2-7 TRBV27 ASSLPSGGPAYEQY
TRBJ1-5 TRBV5-4 ASSLGGDQPQH
TRBJ2-2 TRBV19 ASSKQASNTGELF